This TCR beta chain stems from a study of post-analysis software for immune sequencing data. Overall study results and limits: There were five TRBV segments more frequent in patients than controls, and TRBV5-6, TRBV5-1 and TRBV20-1 were among them.

Comments on this clonotype: Its target is unknown.

The CDR3 sequence is 17 residues long. The V gene's germline CDR1 is SGHAT and CDR2 FQDESV (reference sequence). Trimming left V 5 bases short and J 8 bases short, with 24 bases between. Researchers reported that TCR beta cDNA libraries carried unique molecular identifiers. TCRdb re-analysed the PCR reads in MiXCR, keeping a single row per CDR3 protein. There are about 540,000 distinct CDR3 sequences in the sample; approximately 31% occur only once, and approximately 5.4% lies in the top ten. Sequenced sample: blood. This chain connects TRBV11-1 to TRBJ1-4; maybe TRBD1 (6 bases). The receptor comes from a girl aged 2-17 years with multiple sclerosis. CDR3 residues: CASSPRRGRSLEEKLFF. In DNA, the CDR3 is TGTGCCAGCAGCCCCCGCCGGGGGCGAAGTCTTGAGGAAAAACTGTTTTTT.